These 14 T cell receptor beta chains originate from one sample sequenced in a study of OX40 agonist ivuxolimab in advanced cancers. The data were produced by immunoSEQ multiplex PCR, yet TCRdb's version contains in-frame clones alone and is incomplete. The sample shows some 77,000 clones, approximately 82% of them seen only once. The sequencing used CD4+ or CD8+ T cells sorted from blood, collected in a trial of the OX40 agonist ivuxolimab. These receptors were taken from an adult with an advanced solid tumor such as melanoma, head and neck, liver or kidney cancer.

This clone occurred once. V gene TRBV7-9 combines with J gene TRBJ1-1; possibly TRBD1 for D (5 bases). The CDR3 length is 13 residues. V was clipped by 5 bases and J by 6 bases, with 13 bases between them. The germline gives CDR1 SEHNR, CDR2 FQNEAQ (reference sequence). DNA for the CDR3: TGTGCCAGCAGCCTGGGGAGGGACTCTGAAGCTTTCTTT. It is translated as CASSLGRDSEAFF.

The V gene is TRBV5-6, the J gene TRBJ2-7; the D is unclear. CDR3 length: 17 amino acids. Germline CDR1 SGHDT, CDR2 YYEEEE. V dropped 4 bases and J dropped 0 bases, with 20 bases sitting between them. In nucleotides, the CDR3 is TGTGCCAGCAGCCGACCCAGGTCCCAGAGAAGCTCCTACGAGCAGTACTTC. As protein: CASSRPRSQRSSYEQYF.

This chain uses TRBV28 with TRBJ1-6; perhaps TRBD1 as D (6 bases). Between the trimmed V and J ends, which lost 5 bases and 5 bases, there was a span of 10 bases. The CDR3 has 14 residues. Germline values: CDR1 MDHEN, CDR2 SYDVKM. The CDR3: CASSTRQDNSPLHF. The CDR3 DNA reads as TGTGCCAGCAGTACTCGACAGGATAATTCACCCCTCCACTTT.

This clone was counted a single time. The sample carries other DNA sequences with the same CDR3. The J gene is TRBJ1-2, the V gene TRBV5-1; no clear D. Germline assignment: CDR1 SGHRS and CDR2 YFSETQ. Between the trimmed V and J ends, which lost 1 base and 1 base, there was a span of 5 bases. The CDR3 is 13 amino acids. CDR3 in amino acids: CASSLSINYGYTF. DNA for the CDR3: TGCGCCAGCAGCTTGTCTATTAACTATGGCTACACCTTC.

V and J are TRBV5-1 and TRBJ2-3, with 10 bases aligning to TRBD1. CDR3 length: 15 residues. Trimming at V came to 0 bases and at J to 5 bases, leaving 3 bases not matched to a gene. Germline CDR1 SGHRS, CDR2 YFSETQ. The CDR3: CASSLGQGARDTQYF. CDR3 DNA sequence: TGCGCCAGCAGCTTGGGACAGGGGGCTAGAGATACGCAGTATTTT.

This clone has just a few counts. The chain couples TRBV5-6 to TRBJ2-3; the D gene is possibly TRBD1 (5 bases). Trimming removed 3 bases at V and 1 base at J, with 12 bases between. In germline, CDR1 is SGHDT, CDR2 YYEEEE. This CDR3 contains 15 residues. The CDR3 loop is CASSSLGAGTDTQYF. CDR3 nucleotides: TGTGCCAGCAGCTCTTTAGGGGCGGGCACAGATACGCAGTATTTT.

The chain joins TRBV4-1 to TRBJ2-3, with TRBD2 matching over 7 bases. The length of the CDR3 is 17 residues. From germline, CDR1 is MGHRA and CDR2 YSYEKL. With 0 bases clipped from V and 0 bases from J, the junction kept 6 bases outside the gene matches. CDR3 sequence reads: CASSQERSGASTDTQYF. DNA for the CDR3: TGCGCCAGCAGCCAAGAGCGAAGCGGGGCTAGCACAGATACGCAGTATTTT.

This chain connects TRBV11-2 to TRBJ2-7; TRBD1 might be the D (5 bases). The CDR3 consists of 17 residues. Germline loops: CDR1 SGHAT, CDR2 FQNNGV. The V end lost 3 bases, the J end lost 1 base, and 19 bases lay between the germline ends. In nucleotides, the CDR3 is TGTGCCAGCAGCTTGATCCTCCGACAGCGCGGTTCCTACGAGCAGTACTTC. This sequence encodes CASSLILRQRGSYEQYF.

This clone was picked up one time. The chain couples TRBV4-1 to TRBJ1-5, with 8 bases aligning to TRBD1. V gave up 2 bases and J gave up 6 bases; unmatched junction bases: 6. Germline loops: CDR1 MGHRA, CDR2 YSYEKL. The CDR3 covers 15 residues. CDR3 nucleotides: TGCGCCAGCAGCCAACCGGACAGGGAACCTCAGCCCCAGCATTTT. Residues: CASSQPDREPQPQHF.

V and J are TRBV7-2 and TRBJ2-2; no firm D call. Germline V gene lookup returns CDR1 SGHTA and CDR2 FQGNSA. CDR3 length: 14 residues. V lost 5 bases and J 2 bases, leaving 9 bases between the germline ends. CDR3 sequence (DNA): TGTGCCAGCAGCCTAATTTCTAACACCGGGGAGCTGTTTTTT. Protein: CASSLISNTGELFF.

J is TRBJ2-2 and V is TRBV7-9; D is ambiguous. Germline V gives CDR1 SEHNR, CDR2 FQNEAQ (reference sequence). CDR3 length: 13 amino acids. V dropped 5 bases and J dropped 6 bases, with 10 bases sitting between them. The CDR3, as DNA: TGTGCCAGCAGCCCCGGATCGGCCGGGGAGCTGTTTTTT. Translation gives CASSPGSAGELFF.

V and J are TRBV11-2 and TRBJ2-7; TRBD1 aligns across 7 bases. Germline V lookup: CDR1 SGHAT, CDR2 FQNNGV. The length of the CDR3 is 13 residues. The trim removed 3 bases at V and 3 bases at J, leaving 2 bases unmatched. The CDR3 nucleotides read TGTGCCAGCAGCTTGGACAGGAACTACGAGCAGTACTTC. Its protein product is CASSLDRNYEQYF.

This clone has a single count. The chain combines TRBV7-2 with TRBJ1-1; TRBD1 aligns across 7 bases. V gave up 3 bases and J gave up 0 bases; unmatched junction bases: 4. The germline V gene has CDR1 SGHTA and CDR2 FQGNSA. This CDR3 region has 15 residues. The DNA for the CDR3 is TGTGCCAGCAGCTTGGCAGGGGGAATGAACACTGAAGCTTTCTTT. Amino acid sequence: CASSLAGGMNTEAFF.

V gene TRBV2 combines with J gene TRBJ2-1; 7 bases agree with TRBD2. The CDR3 totals 15 residues. J lost 5 bases, V lost 3 bases, and 7 bases had no gene match. Per germline, CDR1 SNHLY and CDR2 FYNNEI. CDR3 in amino acids: CASSDWAGVHNEQFF. In nucleotides, the CDR3 is TGTGCCAGCAGTGACTGGGCGGGAGTCCACAATGAGCAGTTCTTC.